These 21 T cell receptor beta chains came from one sample sequenced in a study of PD-L1 blockade in urothelial cancer. Sequenced by immunoSEQ multiplex PCR; TCRdb stores in-frame clones only, minus some. The sample has tens of thousands of clones, approximately 89% seen once. Time point specified: pretreatment peripheral blood. Source: PBMCs, taken around atezolizumab (anti-PD-L1) treatment. These receptor sequences come from a woman aged 60-70 years with urothelial cancer.

This chain joins TRBV2 and TRBJ1-4; tentative D call: TRBD1 (6 bases). CDR1 and CDR2 from the germline V gene are SNHLY and FYNNEI. With 2 bases removed from V and 7 bases from J, the gap between germline ends came to 14 bases. The CDR3 runs to 15 residues. CDR3 sequence: CASSEWSGASEKLFF. The CDR3 bases are TGTGCCAGCAGTGAATGGTCAGGGGCGAGTGAAAAACTGTTTTTT. The whole variable domain, filled in from reference TRBV2 and TRBJ1-4, reads EPEVTQTPSHQVTQMGQEVILRCVPISNHLYFYWYRQILGQKVEFLVSFYNNEISEKSEIFDDQFSVERPDGSNFTLKIRSTKLEDSAMYFCASSEWSGASEKLFFGSGTQLSVL.

This chain links TRBV4-2 with TRBJ2-5; weak D call: TRBD2 (6 bases). V was shortened by 0 bases and J by 0 bases, with 17 bases between the two germline ends. Germline-derived CDR1 and CDR2 are LGHNA and YNFKEQ. The CDR3 consists of 18 residues. Here the CDR3 DNA reads TGTGCCAGCAGCCAAGAGGAGGGCGGACGGTGGAACCAAGAGACCCAGTACTTC. Its translation: CASSQEEGGRWNQETQYF.

The count of this clone is one. CDR3 amino acids: CASRAGGSSYNEQFF. The CDR3 bases are TGTGCCAGCAGAGCAGGCGGGAGCTCCTACAATGAGCAGTTCTTC. This chain uses TRBV27 with TRBJ2-1, with 7 bases identical to TRBD2. Germline-derived CDR1 and CDR2 are MNHEY and SMNVEV (reference sequence). Trimming at V came to 6 bases and at J to 0 bases, leaving 5 bases not matched to a gene. The CDR3 length is 15 residues.

The chain couples TRBV4-2 to TRBJ1-1; 10 bases map to TRBD1. Unmatched junction bases numbered 11, after V lost 0 bases and J lost 4 bases. Germline V gene lookup returns CDR1 LGHNA and CDR2 YNFKEQ. There are 18 residues in the CDR3. CDR3 coding DNA: TGTGCCAGCAGCCAAGAAATAATGGAGACAGGGGGCGTCACTGAAGCTTTCTTT. As protein: CASSQEIMETGGVTEAFF.

The chain carries TRBV2 and TRBJ2-7; no clear D gene. Germline V CDR1 and CDR2: SNHLY, FYNNEI. V lost 6 bases to trimming and J lost 4 bases, with 10 bases between them. This CDR3 contains 12 residues. In nucleotides, the CDR3 is TGTGCCAGCAGACAGAACGGATACGAGCAGTACTTC. It encodes CASRQNGYEQYF.

The rearrangement joins TRBV2 to TRBJ1-2; 11 positions agree with TRBD1. Looked up from germline, CDR1 is SNHLY and CDR2 is FYNNEI. This CDR3 spans 13 amino acids. With 8 bases clipped from V and 8 bases from J, the junction kept 7 bases outside the gene matches. The CDR3 here is CASGGQGAYGYTF. CDR3 in DNA: TGTGCCAGCGGTGGACAGGGGGCGTACGGCTACACCTTC.

This chain joins TRBV7-2 and TRBJ2-7; 11 bases align to TRBD2. Trimming removed 3 bases from V and 0 bases from J; junction bases left unmatched: 10. The CDR3 totals 18 residues. Germline V gene data show CDR1 as SGHTA and CDR2 as FQGNSA. This chain's CDR3 is CASSFAYLTSGTSYEQYF. For the CDR3, the DNA is TGTGCCAGCAGCTTTGCCTACCTGACTAGCGGGACCTCCTACGAGCAGTACTTC.

The CDR3 protein is CASSSWTSGSGEQFF. The CDR3 bases are TGTGCCAGCAGTTCCTGGACTAGCGGGAGCGGAGAGCAGTTCTTC. V and J are TRBV27 and TRBJ2-1, with 13 bases matching TRBD2. The CDR3 consists of 15 residues. The ends lost 4 bases at V and 10 bases at J; junction bases unmatched: 7. Germline CDR1 MNHEY, CDR2 SMNVEV (reference sequence).

The gene calls are TRBV5-4 and TRBJ2-7; TRBD2 is a possible D gene (6 bases). V was cut by 0 bases and J by 6 bases, with 16 bases left in between. The germline gives CDR1 SGHNT, CDR2 YYREEE (reference sequence). The CDR3 sequence is 15 residues long. The DNA for the CDR3 is TGTGCCAGCAGCTTGGGCGGGCGGAGGGCGGCCGAGCAGTACTTC. Its translation is CASSLGGRRAAEQYF.

CDR3 residues: CASSFDSGSSYNEQFF. CDR3 sequence (DNA): TGTGCCAGCAGCTTTGATAGCGGGAGCTCCTACAATGAGCAGTTCTTC. The chain carries TRBV7-3 and TRBJ2-1; 9 bases are shared with TRBD2. This CDR3 comprises 16 residues. V lost 3 bases to trimming and J lost 0 bases; unmatched junction nucleotides: 3. Looked up from germline, CDR1 is SGHTA and CDR2 is FQGTGA.

This sequence joins TRBV25-1 and TRBJ1-4; a possible D gene is TRBD1 (5 bases). The CDR3 is 17 residues long. Germline V gene sequence: CDR1 MGHDK, CDR2 SYGVNS. V lost 5 bases and J 8 bases, leaving 24 bases between the germline ends. For the CDR3, the DNA is TGTGCCAGCAGTCGTCGGGTCGGGGGGAAGGGTGGGGAAAAACTGTTTTTT. This encodes CASSRRVGGKGGEKLFF.

V and J are TRBV19 and TRBJ2-6; 12 bases map to TRBD1. The ends lost 8 bases at V and 4 bases at J; junction bases unmatched: 9. CDR3 size: 17 residues. CDR1 is LNHDA, CDR2 SQIVND, per germline (reference sequence). The CDR3 sequence is CASGRGQGARGANVLTF. In DNA, the CDR3 is TGTGCCAGTGGACGGGGACAGGGGGCGCGAGGGGCCAACGTCCTGACTTTC.

The chain has TRBV11-2 and TRBJ2-1; D may be TRBD1 (5 bases). This CDR3 comprises 15 residues. V lost 2 bases and J 0 bases, leaving 8 bases between the germline ends. Germline assignment: CDR1 SGHAT and CDR2 FQNNGV. CDR3 in amino acids: CASSLWQGSYNEQFF. The CDR3 DNA follows: TGTGCCAGCAGCTTATGGCAGGGCTCCTACAATGAGCAGTTCTTC.

The CDR3 region is CASMTSGISTQYF. The CDR3 nucleotides are TGTGCCAGCATGACTAGCGGCATAAGCACCCAGTACTTC. The J gene is TRBJ2-5, the V gene TRBV6-6, with TRBD2 matching over 9 bases. Germline values: CDR1 MNHNY, CDR2 SVGAGI (reference sequence). With 7 bases clipped from V and 8 bases from J, the junction kept 8 bases outside the gene matches. The CDR3 is 13 residues long.

The rearrangement joins TRBV6-6 to TRBJ1-1; tentative D call: TRBD1 (5 bases). Germline V gene sequence: CDR1 MNHNY, CDR2 SVGAGI (reference sequence). V lost 2 bases, J lost 1 base, and 5 bases lay in between. This CDR3 comprises 13 residues. The CDR3, as DNA: TGTGCCAGCAGTTACCAGGGGAACACTGAAGCTTTCTTT. Protein sequence: CASSYQGNTEAFF.

This clone appeared a single time. The chain combines TRBV18 with TRBJ1-2; unclear D gene. Looked up from germline, CDR1 is KGHSH and CDR2 is LQKENI. V gave up 0 bases and J gave up 5 bases, with 16 bases separating them. The CDR3 is 16 amino acids. CDR3 in amino acids: CASSPPTGKRGYGYTF. CDR3 bases: TGTGCCAGCTCACCACCTACGGGGAAGAGAGGGTATGGCTACACCTTC. The complete variable domain, with remaining parts taken from reference TRBV18 and TRBJ1-2, reads NAGVMQNPRHLVRRRGQEARLRCSPMKGHSHVYWYRQLPEEGLKFMVYLQKENIIDESGMPKERFSAEFPKEGPSILRIQQVVRGDSAAYFCASSPPTGKRGYGYTFGSGTRLTVV.

The chain couples TRBV10-3 to TRBJ1-1; 9 bases fit TRBD1. The CDR3 spans 16 residues. J lost 6 bases, V lost 6 bases, and 14 bases had no gene match. Germline V lookup: CDR1 ENHRY, CDR2 SYGVKD. Written as DNA, the CDR3 is TGTGCCATCAGCGGGACAGGGATCGGGGCCGGGGCTGAAGCTTTCTTT. This gives the protein CAISGTGIGAGAEAFF.

The chain uses TRBV19 and TRBJ2-7; 9 bases map to TRBD2. Germline CDR1 LNHDA, CDR2 SQIVND (reference sequence). V lost 7 bases to trimming and J lost 7 bases; unmatched junction nucleotides: 8. The CDR3 totals 13 residues. CDR3 DNA: TGTGCCAGTACAGGGACTAGCTTGGGGGAGCAGTACTTC. It encodes CASTGTSLGEQYF.

V is TRBV2 and J is TRBJ2-5; perhaps TRBD2 as D (5 bases). The germline V gene has CDR1 SNHLY and CDR2 FYNNEI. V lost 6 bases, J lost 5 bases, and 10 bases lay in between. CDR3 size: 12 residues. The CDR3 spells CASRDSGETQYF. In DNA form, the CDR3 reads TGTGCCAGCAGGGACTCGGGGGAGACCCAGTACTTC.

This chain joins TRBV25-1 and TRBJ2-5, with D possibly matching TRBD1 (6 bases). V was shortened by 5 bases and J by 5 bases, with 15 bases between the two germline ends. The germline V gene encodes CDR1 MGHDK and CDR2 SYGVNS. This CDR3 has 14 amino acids. The CDR3 coding sequence is TGTGCCAGCAGTATAAGGGGGTGGGGGGAGACCCAGTACTTC. This codes for CASSIRGWGETQYF.

The rearrangement links TRBV1 to TRBJ2-7; the table assigns TRBD2, which was not confirmed against the DNA. TRBV1 has pseudogene status. The CDR3 totals 16 residues. The CDR3 sequence: CTSSHNGGSSSYEQYF. The DNA of the CDR3 is TGCACCAGCAGCCATAACGGGGGGTCTAGCTCCTACGAGCAGTACTTC.